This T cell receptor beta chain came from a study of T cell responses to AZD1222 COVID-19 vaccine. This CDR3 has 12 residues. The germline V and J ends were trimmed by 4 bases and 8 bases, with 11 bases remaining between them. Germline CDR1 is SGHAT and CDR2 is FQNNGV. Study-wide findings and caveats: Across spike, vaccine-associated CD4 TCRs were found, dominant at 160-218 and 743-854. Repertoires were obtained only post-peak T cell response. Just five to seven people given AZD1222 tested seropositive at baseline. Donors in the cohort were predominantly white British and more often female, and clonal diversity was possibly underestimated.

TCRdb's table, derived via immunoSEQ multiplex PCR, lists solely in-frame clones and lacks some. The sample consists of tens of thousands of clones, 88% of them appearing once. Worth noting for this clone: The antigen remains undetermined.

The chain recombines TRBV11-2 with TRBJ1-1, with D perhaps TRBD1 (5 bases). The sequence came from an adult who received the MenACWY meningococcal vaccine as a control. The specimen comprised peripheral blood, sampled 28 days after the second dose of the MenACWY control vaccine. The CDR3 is CASSWGRTEAFF. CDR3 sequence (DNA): TGTGCCAGCAGCTGGGGACGGACGGAAGCTTTCTTT.